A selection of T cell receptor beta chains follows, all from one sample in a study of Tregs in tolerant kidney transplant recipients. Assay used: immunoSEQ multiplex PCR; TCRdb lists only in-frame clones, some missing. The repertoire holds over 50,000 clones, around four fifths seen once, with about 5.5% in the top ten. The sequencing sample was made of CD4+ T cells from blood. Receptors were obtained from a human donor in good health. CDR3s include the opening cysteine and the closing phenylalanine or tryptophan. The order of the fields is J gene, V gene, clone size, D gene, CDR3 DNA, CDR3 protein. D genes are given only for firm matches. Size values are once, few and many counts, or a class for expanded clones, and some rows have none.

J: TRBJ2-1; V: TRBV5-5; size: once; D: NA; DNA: TGTGCCAGCAGCTTGGATAGTGACTCAACTACAATCGAGCAGTTCTTC; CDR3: CASSLDSDSTTIEQFF
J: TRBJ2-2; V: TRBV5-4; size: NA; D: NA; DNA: TGTGCCAGCAGCTTGAGCGGGCCAAGGGAGACCGGGGAGCTGTTTTTT; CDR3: CASSLSGPRETGELFF
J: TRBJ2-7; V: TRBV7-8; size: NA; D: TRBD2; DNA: TGTGCCAGCAGCTTAGCGGGGACTAGCAGTCGGTACTTC; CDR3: CASSLAGTSSRYF
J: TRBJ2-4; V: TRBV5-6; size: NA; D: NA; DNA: TGTGCCACCTTCCGGTGGACGTTAGAAGCCAAAAACATTCAGTACTTC; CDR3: CATFRWTLEAKNIQYF
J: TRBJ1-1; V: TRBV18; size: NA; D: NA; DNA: TGTGCCAGCTCACCACTCGTGAACACTGAAGCTTTCTTT; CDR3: CASSPLVNTEAFF
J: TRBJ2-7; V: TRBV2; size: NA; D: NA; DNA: TGTGCCAGCGCCCCGACCCCCCCGGTTTACGAGCAGTACTTC; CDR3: CASAPTPPVYEQYF
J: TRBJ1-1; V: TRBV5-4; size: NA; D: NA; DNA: TGTGCCAGCAGCTTGGCAGGGAACACTGAAGCTTTCTTT; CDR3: CASSLAGNTEAFF
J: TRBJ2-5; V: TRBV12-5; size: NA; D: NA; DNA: TGTGCTAGTGGCCCCCCAGCGCAAGAGACCCAGTACTTC; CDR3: CASGPPAQETQYF
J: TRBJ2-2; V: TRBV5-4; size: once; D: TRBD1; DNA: TGTGCCAGCAGTTCGGGTGGGGACAGGGGCCACGGGGAGCTGTTTTTT; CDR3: CASSSGGDRGHGELFF
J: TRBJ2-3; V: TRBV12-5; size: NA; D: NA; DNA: TGTGCTAGTGGTTTGGTACCTTTCATAGATACGCAGTATTTT; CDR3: CASGLVPFIDTQYF
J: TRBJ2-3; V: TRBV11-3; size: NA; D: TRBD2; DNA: TGTGCCAGCAGCATAACTAGCGGGGCAGATACGCAGTATTTT; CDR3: CASSITSGADTQYF
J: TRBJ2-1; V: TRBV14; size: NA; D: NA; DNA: TGTGCCAGCAGCCAAGTTGTCTCGCGGAGCTCCTACAATGAGCAGTTCTTC; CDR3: CASSQVVSRSSYNEQFF
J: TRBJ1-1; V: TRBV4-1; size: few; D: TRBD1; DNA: TGCGCCAGCAGCCGTCCAGGGGGGGCGGACACTGAAGCTTTCTTT; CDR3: CASSRPGGADTEAFF
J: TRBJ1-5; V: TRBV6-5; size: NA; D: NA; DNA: TGTGCCAGCAGAGGTGGGGAATCTCAGCCCCAGCATTTT; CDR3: CASRGGESQPQHF
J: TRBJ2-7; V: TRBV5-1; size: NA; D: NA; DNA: TGCGCCAGCAGCTTGGATCAGACTAGTACCTACGAGCAGTACTTC; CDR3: CASSLDQTSTYEQYF
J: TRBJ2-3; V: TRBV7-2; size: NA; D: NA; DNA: TGTGCCAGCAGTCGGGATTTCAGGACAGATACGCAGTATTTT; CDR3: CASSRDFRTDTQYF
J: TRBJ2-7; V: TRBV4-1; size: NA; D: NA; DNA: TGCGCCAGCAGCCCGGGCCCCGCCATAAGCTCCTACGAGCAGTACTTC; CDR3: CASSPGPAISSYEQYF
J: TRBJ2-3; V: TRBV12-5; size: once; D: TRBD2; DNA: TGTGCTAGTGGTTTGCTGCTCCGCGGGGGGGCAGATACGCAGTATTTT; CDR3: CASGLLLRGGADTQYF
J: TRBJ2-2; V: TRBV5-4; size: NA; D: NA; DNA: TGTGCCAGCAGCCCGGGACCCTTGGGGACCGGGGAGCTGTTTTTT; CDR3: CASSPGPLGTGELFF
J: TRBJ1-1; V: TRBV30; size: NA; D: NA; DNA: TGTGCCTGGAGTCAGAGGGTGAACACTGAAGCTTTCTTT; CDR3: CAWSQRVNTEAFF
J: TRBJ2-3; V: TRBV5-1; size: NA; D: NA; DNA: TGCGCCAGCAGCGACTATCAGGCAGGGGAATATTTT; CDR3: CASSDYQAGEYF
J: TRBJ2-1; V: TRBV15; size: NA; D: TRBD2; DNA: TGTGCCACGGGAGGGCAGAGTAGCTCCTACAATGAGCAGTTCTTC; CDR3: CATGGQSSSYNEQFF
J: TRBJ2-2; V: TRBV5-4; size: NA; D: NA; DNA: TGTGCCAGCAGCTTGGATATGGGGACCGGGGAGCTGTTTTTT; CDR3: CASSLDMGTGELFF
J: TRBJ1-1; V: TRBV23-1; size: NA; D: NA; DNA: TGCGCCAGCAGTCACCCGAGAGTAGGGGGGCACACTGAAGCTTTCTTT; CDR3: CASSHPRVGGHTEAFF
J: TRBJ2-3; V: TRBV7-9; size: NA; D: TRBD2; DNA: TGTGCCAGCAGCCCCTATAGCGGGGATACGCAGTATTTT; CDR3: CASSPYSGDTQYF
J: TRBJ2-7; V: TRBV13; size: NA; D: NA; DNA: TGTGCCAGCAGCCGTCGACAGTACTCCTACGAGCAGTACTTC; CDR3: CASSRRQYSYEQYF
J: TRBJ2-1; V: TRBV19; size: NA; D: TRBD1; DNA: TGTGCCAGTAGTCTCTTTGGGGACAGGGGGCGTGAGCAGTTCTTC; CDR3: CASSLFGDRGREQFF
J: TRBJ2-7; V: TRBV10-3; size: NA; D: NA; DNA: TGTGCCATCAGGAGGGGGGACCAGGGGCGCGAGCAGTACTTC; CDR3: CAIRRGDQGREQYF
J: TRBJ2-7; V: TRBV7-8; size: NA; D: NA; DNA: TGTGCCAGCAGCTTAAAGGGATGGGACGAGCAGTACTTC; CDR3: CASSLKGWDEQYF
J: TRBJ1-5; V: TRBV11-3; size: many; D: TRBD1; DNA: TGTGCCAGCAGTCGACAGGGAGATTGCAATCAGCCCCAGCATTTT; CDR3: CASSRQGDCNQPQHF
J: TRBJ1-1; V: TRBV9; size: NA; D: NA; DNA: TGTGCCAGCAGCGAATCGTCCAGAACGGGGACGAACACTGAAGCTTTCTTT; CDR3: CASSESSRTGTNTEAFF
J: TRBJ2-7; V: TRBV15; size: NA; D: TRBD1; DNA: TGTGCCACCAGCAGAGAGTTACAGGGGCCCTACTACGAGCAGTACTTC; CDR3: CATSRELQGPYYEQYF
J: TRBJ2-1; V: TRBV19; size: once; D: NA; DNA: TGTGCCAGTAGTATAGAGGTTACGACGTACTACAATGAGCAGTTCTTC; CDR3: CASSIEVTTYYNEQFF
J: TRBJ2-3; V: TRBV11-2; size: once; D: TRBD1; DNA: TGTGCCAGCAGCTTAGATAGGCGGACAGGGGGCCCAGATACGCAGTATTTT; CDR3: CASSLDRRTGGPDTQYF
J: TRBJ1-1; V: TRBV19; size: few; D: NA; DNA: TGTGCCAGTAGTACCACCCACCGGGACCGTCTACCTCCCACTGAAGCTTTCTTT; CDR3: CASSTTHRDRLPPTEAFF
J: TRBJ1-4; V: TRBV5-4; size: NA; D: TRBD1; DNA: TGTGCCAGCAGTCACACCGGGACAGCTAATGAAAAACTGTTTTTT; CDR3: CASSHTGTANEKLFF
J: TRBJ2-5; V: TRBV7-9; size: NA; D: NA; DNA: TGTGCCAGCAGCTTGTACAACAGGGAGGAGACCCAGTACTTC; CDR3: CASSLYNREETQYF
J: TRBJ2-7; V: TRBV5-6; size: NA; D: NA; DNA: TGTGCCAGCAGCTTGTACAGCGAGCAGTACTTC; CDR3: CASSLYSEQYF
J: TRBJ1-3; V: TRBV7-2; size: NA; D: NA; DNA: TGTGCCAGCAGCTTCTCAACAGGGTCCGGAAACACCATATATTTT; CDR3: CASSFSTGSGNTIYF
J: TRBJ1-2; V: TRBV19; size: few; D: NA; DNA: TGTGCCAGTACCCAGGTATCAGCGGGGTACTATGGCTACACCTTC; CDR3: CASTQVSAGYYGYTF
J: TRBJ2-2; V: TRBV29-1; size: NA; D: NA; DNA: TGCAGCGTTCCCAGGGGGGGTATCACCGGGGAGCTGTTTTTT; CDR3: CSVPRGGITGELFF
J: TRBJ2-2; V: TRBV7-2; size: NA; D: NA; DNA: TGTGCCAGCAGCTTAGTTTGGAGCAGGGAGCTGTTTTTT; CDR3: CASSLVWSRELFF
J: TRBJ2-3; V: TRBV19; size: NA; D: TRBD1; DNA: TGTGCCAGTAGTAAGGGGACAGTCACAGATACGCAGTATTTT; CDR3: CASSKGTVTDTQYF
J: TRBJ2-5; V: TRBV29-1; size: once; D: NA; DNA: TGCAGCTCCTACGGGATCAAGCCCACCCAAGAGACCCAGTACTTC; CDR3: CSSYGIKPTQETQYF
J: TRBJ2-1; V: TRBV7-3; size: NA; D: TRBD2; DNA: TGTGCCAGCAGCCCCCCCGGACTAGCGGGGGGCGAGCAGTTCTTC; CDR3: CASSPPGLAGGEQFF
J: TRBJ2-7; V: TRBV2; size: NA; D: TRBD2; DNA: TGTGCCAGCAGCGACAGGACTAGCGGCCCCTACGAGCAGTACTTC; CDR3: CASSDRTSGPYEQYF
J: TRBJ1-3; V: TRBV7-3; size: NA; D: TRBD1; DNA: TGTGCCAGCAGCTCCGGACAGGGGGTCGGAAACACCATATATTTT; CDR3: CASSSGQGVGNTIYF
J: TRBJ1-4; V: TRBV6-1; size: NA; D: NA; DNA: TGTGCCAGCAGTGACCGGGACGTTGCGAGGGGAAAACTGTTTTTT; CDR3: CASSDRDVARGKLFF
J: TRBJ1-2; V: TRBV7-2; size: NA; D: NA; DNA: TGTGCCAGCAGCCCCCTGGGGTCTAACTATGGCTACACCTTC; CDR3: CASSPLGSNYGYTF
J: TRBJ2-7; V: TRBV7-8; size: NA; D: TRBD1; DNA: TGTGCCAGCAGCACAGAGGACAGGGTTTTCGAGCAGTACTTC; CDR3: CASSTEDRVFEQYF
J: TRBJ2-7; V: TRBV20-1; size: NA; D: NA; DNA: TGCAGTGCGGGGGGGCGCGGACAGCCCCACTTC; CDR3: CSAGGRGQPHF
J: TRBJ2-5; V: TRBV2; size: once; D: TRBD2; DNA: TGTGCCAGCAGAACAACTAGCGTTTCCGGAGAGACCCAGTACTTC; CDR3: CASRTTSVSGETQYF
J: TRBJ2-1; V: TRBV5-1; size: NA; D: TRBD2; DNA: TGCGCCAGCAGCTTGGGGACTAGCGATGGTGAGCAGTTCTTC; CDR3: CASSLGTSDGEQFF
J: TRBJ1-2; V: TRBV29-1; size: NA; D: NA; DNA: TGCAGCGTCATACTGGATGGCTACACCTTC; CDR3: CSVILDGYTF
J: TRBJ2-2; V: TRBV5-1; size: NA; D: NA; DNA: TGCGCCAGCAGCTTGGCCTCGACCTCCAGGCGTGGGAACACCGGGGAGCTGTTTTTT; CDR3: CASSLASTSRRGNTGELFF
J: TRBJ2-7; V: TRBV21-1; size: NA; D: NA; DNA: TGTGCCAGCACCGACCCCACCGGGACAGGGGGGAACGAGCAGTACTTC; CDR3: CASTDPTGTGGNEQYF
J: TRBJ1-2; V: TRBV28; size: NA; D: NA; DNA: TGTGCCAGCAGTTTTTACAACTATGGCTACACCTTC; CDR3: CASSFYNYGYTF
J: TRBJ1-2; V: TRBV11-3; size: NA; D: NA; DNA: TGTGCCAGCAGCTTTTCAGGTTTTATTTCTGATGGCTACACCTTC; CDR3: CASSFSGFISDGYTF
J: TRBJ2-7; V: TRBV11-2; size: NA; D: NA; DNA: TGTGCCAGCAGCTTAGAGCTAGAGGTTTTCGAGCAGTACTTC; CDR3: CASSLELEVFEQYF
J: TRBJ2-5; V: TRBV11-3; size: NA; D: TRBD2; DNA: TGTGCCAGCAGCCCTGGACTAGCGGGAGGGCCTGAGACCCAGTACTTC; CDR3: CASSPGLAGGPETQYF